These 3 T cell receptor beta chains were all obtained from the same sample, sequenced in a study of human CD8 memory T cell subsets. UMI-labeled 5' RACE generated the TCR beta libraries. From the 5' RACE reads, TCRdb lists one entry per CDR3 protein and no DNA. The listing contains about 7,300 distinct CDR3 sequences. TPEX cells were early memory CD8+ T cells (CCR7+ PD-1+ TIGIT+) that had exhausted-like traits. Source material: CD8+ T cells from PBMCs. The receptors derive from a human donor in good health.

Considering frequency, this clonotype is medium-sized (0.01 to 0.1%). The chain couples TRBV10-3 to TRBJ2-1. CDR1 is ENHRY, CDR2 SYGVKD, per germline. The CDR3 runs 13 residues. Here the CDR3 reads CAIRFGSYNEQFF.

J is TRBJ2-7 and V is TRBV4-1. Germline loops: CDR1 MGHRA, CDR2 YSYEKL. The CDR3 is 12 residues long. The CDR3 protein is CASSQRTDEQYF.

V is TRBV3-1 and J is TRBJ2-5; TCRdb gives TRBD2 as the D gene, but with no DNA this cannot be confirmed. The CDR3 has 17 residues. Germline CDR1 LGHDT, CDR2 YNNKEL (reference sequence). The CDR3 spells CASSQDLVAGAQETQYF.